The 24 T cell receptor beta chains reported below all come from one sample, sequenced in a study of T cell responses to AZD1222 COVID-19 vaccine. TCRdb keeps only in-frame clones here, not all; method: immunoSEQ multiplex PCR. The data contain tens of thousands of clones, 70% to 90% of them singletons. The source was peripheral blood, collected on day 0 of AZD1222 vaccination. Receptor source: an adult in good health.

In its sample, this clone was seen a few times. This CDR3 reads CATKRGGADTQYF. CDR3 coding DNA: TGTGCCACGAAGCGGGGGGGCGCAGATACGCAGTATTTT. The chain has TRBV19 and TRBJ2-3; 10 nucleotides align to TRBD2. The germline V gene encodes CDR1 LNHDA and CDR2 SQIVND (reference sequence). J lost 4 bases, V lost 10 bases, and 5 bases had no gene match. The CDR3 has 13 residues.

This clone was picked up one time. The chain carries TRBV6-2 or TRBV6-3 and TRBJ1-5; D gene ambiguous. The germline V and J ends were trimmed by 4 bases and 3 bases, with 7 bases remaining between them. CDR3 size: 13 residues. The germline gives CDR1 MNHEY, CDR2 SVGEGT. This CDR3 is CASSWSNNQPQHF. The CDR3, as DNA: TGTGCCAGCAGTTGGTCTAACAATCAGCCCCAGCATTTT.

This clone occurred once. The CDR3 loop is CASSLGSGNEQFF. CDR3 sequence (DNA): TGTGCCAGCAGCTTAGGTAGCGGCAATGAGCAGTTCTTC. This chain uses TRBV11-2 with TRBJ2-1, with D possibly matching TRBD2 (6 bases). Looked up from germline, CDR1 is SGHAT and CDR2 is FQNNGV. This CDR3 has 13 amino acids. V lost 1 base and J 6 bases, leaving 7 bases between the germline ends.

The V gene is TRBV23-1, the J gene TRBJ2-3, with a possible D match to TRBD1 (6 bases). TRBV23-1 is flagged as an ORF with uncertain function. The CDR3 sequence is 21 residues long. V was clipped by 0 bases and J by 6 bases, with 31 bases between them. Here the CDR3 reads CASSQSPGVGWGSPRADTQYF. The CDR3 bases are TGCGCCAGCAGTCAATCCCCAGGGGTTGGCTGGGGGAGCCCGAGGGCGGATACGCAGTATTTT.

The CDR3 DNA sequence: TGTGCCAGCAGCTCTGGACTAGCGGGGTACACCGGGGAGCTGTTTTTT. It codes for CASSSGLAGYTGELFF. The rearrangement uses TRBV9 and TRBJ2-2; TRBD2 matches 12 bases. V lost 4 bases to trimming and J lost 3 bases; unmatched junction nucleotides: 4. The CDR3 extends over 16 amino acids. Germline assignment: CDR1 SGDLS and CDR2 YYNGEE.

This clone was observed a single time. J is TRBJ1-2 and V is TRBV10-2; D gene ambiguous. Trimming took off 2 bases at V and 5 bases at J, with 6 bases between the two ends. Looked up from germline, CDR1 is WSHSY and CDR2 is SAAADI. CDR3 length: 12 residues. The CDR3 sequence is CASSEEGYGYTF. The DNA for the CDR3 is TGCGCCAGCAGTGAGGAGGGTTATGGCTACACCTTC.

This chain uses TRBV10-2 with TRBJ1-3; D may be TRBD1 (6 bases). This CDR3 is built from 13 residues. Looked up from germline, CDR1 is WSHSY and CDR2 is SAAADI. V lost 11 bases and J 2 bases, leaving 13 bases between the germline ends. Here the CDR3 DNA reads TGCGCCGGGCTGGGGGGGCCTGGAAACACCATATATTTT. Encoded protein: CAGLGGPGNTIYF.

This sequence joins TRBV10-2 and TRBJ1-1; the D is unclear. The CDR3 covers 13 residues. V gave up 2 bases and J gave up 1 base, with 5 bases separating them. CDR1 is WSHSY and CDR2 is SAAADI in the germline V gene. CDR3 sequence: CASSEVGNTEAFF. The CDR3 coding sequence is TGCGCCAGCAGTGAGGTGGGGAACACTGAAGCTTTCTTT.

This chain uses TRBV7-8 with TRBJ2-3; a weak D match, TRBD2 (7 bases). The CDR3 length is 18 residues. Per the germline V gene, CDR1 is SGHVS and CDR2 is FQNEAQ. V dropped 5 bases and J dropped 4 bases, with 25 bases sitting between them. The CDR3 is CASSPRWGSRGPADTQYF. CDR3 nucleotides: TGTGCCAGCAGCCCTCGGTGGGGGTCGCGGGGGCCAGCAGATACGCAGTATTTT.

The chain is built from TRBV15 and TRBJ2-3; D gene uncertain. Looked up from germline, CDR1 is LNHNV and CDR2 is YYDKDF (reference sequence). V was pared by 1 base and J by 4 bases, with 9 bases between. The CDR3 sequence is 14 residues long. CDR3 sequence: CATSRVGAPDTQYF. CDR3 in DNA: TGTGCCACCAGCAGAGTGGGTGCCCCAGATACGCAGTATTTT.

The rearrangement joins TRBV19 to TRBJ2-3; the match to TRBD2 covers 7 bases. This CDR3 contains 13 residues. V was clipped by 6 bases and J by 0 bases; unmatched bases: 0. Germline values: CDR1 LNHDA, CDR2 SQIVND (reference sequence). CDR3 loop: CASRTSSTDTQYF. CDR3 sequence (DNA): TGTGCCAGTAGGACTAGCAGCACAGATACGCAGTATTTT.

The chain couples TRBV5-6 to TRBJ1-4; D is undetermined. The CDR3 covers 14 residues. V was pared by 0 bases and J by 8 bases, with 11 bases between. Germline lookup yields CDR1 SGHDT and CDR2 YYEEEE. The DNA of the CDR3 is TGTGCCAGCAGCTTGGAGCCGATCGGGGAAAAACTGTTTTTT. Protein sequence: CASSLEPIGEKLFF. The full variable domain, rest sourced from reference TRBV5-6 and TRBJ1-4, is DAGVTQSPTHLIKTRGQQVTLRCSPKSGHDTVSWYQQALGQGPQFIFQYYEEEERQRGNFPDRFSGHQFPNYSSELNVNALLLGDSALYLCASSLEPIGEKLFFGSGTQLSVL.

The V call is TRBV6-5, the J call TRBJ1-2; D remains ambiguous. CDR1 is MNHEY and CDR2 is SVGAGI in the germline V gene. Trimming removed 6 bases at V and 5 bases at J, with 19 bases between. The CDR3 sequence is 15 residues long. In DNA form, the CDR3 reads TGTGCCAGCAGGGCCCTCGGCGGGTTTCGGTATGGCTACACCTTC. Its protein product is CASRALGGFRYGYTF.

The chain combines TRBV20-1 with TRBJ1-6; 10 bases fit TRBD1. The ends lost 3 bases at V and 18 bases at J; junction bases unmatched: 5. The length of the CDR3 is 11 residues. The V gene's germline CDR1 is DFQATT and CDR2 SNEGSKA (reference sequence). CDR3 bases: TGCAGTGCTAGCGACAGGGGGCAGCGCCACTTT. It is translated as CSASDRGQRHF.

The gene calls are TRBV5-4 and TRBJ2-1; no definite D call. Trimming stripped 2 bases from V and 0 bases from J, with 9 bases between. This CDR3 has 15 residues. Germline V gene sequence: CDR1 SGHNT, CDR2 YYREEE (reference sequence). The CDR3 DNA sequence: TGTGCCAGCAGCTTAGGGCAGAGCTCCTACAATGAGCAGTTCTTC. Translating it yields CASSLGQSSYNEQFF.

By sample fraction, this clone is medium-sized (0.01 to 0.1%). The gene calls are TRBV13 and TRBJ2-1; 16 positions agree with TRBD2. Germline-derived CDR1 and CDR2 are PRHDT and FYEKMQ (reference sequence). J lost 11 bases, V lost 7 bases, and 8 bases had no gene match. The CDR3 spans 15 residues. The CDR3 nucleotides are TGTGCCAGCATTCAGGGGACTAGCGGGGGGGCTCAGCAGTTCTTC. Its translation: CASIQGTSGGAQQFF.

The gene calls are TRBV27 and TRBJ1-1; unclear D gene. Germline assignment: CDR1 MNHEY and CDR2 SMNVEV (reference sequence). V shed 2 bases and J shed 0 bases, with 7 bases lying between them. CDR3 size: 14 residues. CDR3 bases: TGTGCCAGCAGTTTAACGGGGTTGAACACTGAAGCTTTCTTT. Translated: CASSLTGLNTEAFF.

CDR3 DNA: TGTGCCAGTAGTATGGGCGGCACGAGCAATCAGCCCCAGCATTTT. This encodes CASSMGGTSNQPQHF. The chain is built from TRBV19 and TRBJ1-5; D is undetermined. V gave up 3 bases and J gave up 1 base, with 10 bases separating them. The V gene's germline CDR1 is LNHDA and CDR2 SQIVND (reference sequence). The CDR3 spans 15 residues.

This chain connects TRBV7-9 to TRBJ1-1, with D maybe TRBD1 (6 bases). The germline V gene encodes CDR1 SEHNR and CDR2 FQNEAQ (reference sequence). The germline V and J ends were trimmed by 7 bases and 3 bases, with 12 bases remaining between them. The CDR3 is 13 amino acids. The CDR3: CASNREPDTEAFF. In nucleotides, the CDR3 is TGTGCCAGCAACAGGGAGCCGGACACTGAAGCTTTCTTT.

This rearrangement joins TRBV19 to TRBJ1-3; D ambiguous. The V end was cut by 3 bases, the J end by 3 bases, with 12 bases between. CDR3 length: 15 amino acids. The germline gives CDR1 LNHDA, CDR2 SQIVND (reference sequence). CDR3 DNA sequence: TGTGCCAGTAGTATGTCGGGAAGCGGTGGAAACACCATATATTTT. Its translation is CASSMSGSGGNTIYF.

This chain joins TRBV6-5 and TRBJ2-7; 9 nucleotides align to TRBD2. V lost 5 bases to trimming and J lost 0 bases; unmatched junction nucleotides: 5. The germline V gene encodes CDR1 MNHEY and CDR2 SVGAGI. This CDR3 spans 15 amino acids. This chain's CDR3 is CASSLSGGLSYEQYF. CDR3 DNA sequence: TGTGCCAGCAGTCTTAGCGGGGGCCTCTCCTACGAGCAGTACTTC.

The chain carries TRBV5-1 and TRBJ2-2; 11 nucleotides line up with TRBD2. The V and J ends lost 3 bases and 0 bases, in that order; junction bases with no gene match: 4. This CDR3 is 17 amino acids long. The germline V gene encodes CDR1 SGHRS and CDR2 YFSETQ. CDR3 nucleotide sequence: TGCGCCAGCAGCTGGGGGACTAGCGGAGCGAACACCGGGGAGCTGTTTTTT. Translation: CASSWGTSGANTGELFF.

The chain has TRBV6-1 and TRBJ1-5; D unclear. CDR1 and CDR2 (germline): MNHNS, SASEGT. V lost 3 bases and J 5 bases, leaving 8 bases between the germline ends. CDR3 length equals 13 residues. The CDR3 loop is CASSDHRDQPQHF. The CDR3 DNA reads TGTGCCAGCAGTGATCACAGAGATCAGCCCCAGCATTTT.

This clone was found a few times. V and J are TRBV7-2 and TRBJ1-3; D not resolved. CDR3 length: 17 residues. Germline CDR1 SGHTA, CDR2 FQGNSA. V shed 4 bases and J shed 0 bases, with 16 bases lying between them. The CDR3 region is CASSSDLVYNSGNTIYF. Written as DNA, the CDR3 is TGTGCCAGCAGCTCCGACCTAGTATATAACTCTGGAAACACCATATATTTT.